This T cell receptor beta chain was recovered during a study of siplizumab effects on memory and regulatory T cells. This CDR3 spans 12 amino acids. Sequencing used immunoSEQ multiplex PCR; TCRdb keeps in-frame clones, though not all of them. The top ten hold around 12% of the sample, which has around 100,000 clones, approximately 91% seen once. The source of this sequence is a human donor in good health. Sequenced sample: non-Treg CD4+ T cells sorted from blood. V is TRBV12-1 and J is TRBJ2-7. TRBV12-1 is deemed a pseudogene. The CDR3 loop reads CASSFVGYEQYF. CDR3 nucleotides: TGTGCCAGCAGCTTTGTTGGGTACGAGCAGTACTTC.